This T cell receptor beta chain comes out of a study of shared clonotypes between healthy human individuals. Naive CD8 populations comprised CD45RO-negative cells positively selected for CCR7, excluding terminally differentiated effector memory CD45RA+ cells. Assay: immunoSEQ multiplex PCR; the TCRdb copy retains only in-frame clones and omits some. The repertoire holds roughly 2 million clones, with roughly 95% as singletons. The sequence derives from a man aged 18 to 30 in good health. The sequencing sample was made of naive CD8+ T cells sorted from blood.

Here the CDR3 reads CASSFRGTGDTEAFF. CDR3 coding DNA: TGCGCCAGCAGCTTCCGAGGGACCGGGGACACTGAAGCTTTCTTT. The J gene is TRBJ1-1, the V gene TRBV5-1, with D tentatively TRBD1 (5 bases). The ends were cut back, 2 bases at V and 3 bases at J, with 14 bases in the middle. Germline CDR1 SGHRS, CDR2 YFSETQ. CDR3 length equals 15 residues.